This TCR beta chain emerged from a study of persistence of HIV-infected CD4 T cells. About the study: Blood samples, up to 180 mL, came from multiple time points, except a couple of leukapheresis donors sampled once.

This was the immunoSEQ version 4 assay in survey mode. Repertoires were generated with immunoSEQ multiplex PCR, while TCRdb's copy carries only in-frame clones and drops some. The table lists 30,000 to 35,000 clones, roughly four fifths of them singletons, with more than 15% in the top ten. CDR1 and CDR2 (germline): LNHDA, SQIVND (reference sequence). This CDR3 has 14 amino acids. The V gene end was trimmed by 6 bases and the J gene end by 3 bases; junction bases not matched to a gene: 7. Concerning this clone itself: The antigen remains unidentified.

An overlapping HIV-1 Gag peptide pool stimulated these cells at 1 ug/peptide/mL. Sorted nonresponding memory CD4+ T cells were CD40L-negative, CD69-negative, CD45RO-high. The sequencing here drew on CD4+ T cells sorted from PBMCs after approximately 20-hour stimulation, taken from a patient who received antiretroviral therapy. The TCR was taken from an adult woman with HIV who was CMV-seropositive. The chain employs TRBV19 and TRBJ1-2, with 7 bases fitting TRBD1. CDR3 protein: CASSRDRDYYGYTF. The CDR3, as DNA: TGTGCCAGTAGCCGGGACAGAGACTACTATGGCTACACCTTC.